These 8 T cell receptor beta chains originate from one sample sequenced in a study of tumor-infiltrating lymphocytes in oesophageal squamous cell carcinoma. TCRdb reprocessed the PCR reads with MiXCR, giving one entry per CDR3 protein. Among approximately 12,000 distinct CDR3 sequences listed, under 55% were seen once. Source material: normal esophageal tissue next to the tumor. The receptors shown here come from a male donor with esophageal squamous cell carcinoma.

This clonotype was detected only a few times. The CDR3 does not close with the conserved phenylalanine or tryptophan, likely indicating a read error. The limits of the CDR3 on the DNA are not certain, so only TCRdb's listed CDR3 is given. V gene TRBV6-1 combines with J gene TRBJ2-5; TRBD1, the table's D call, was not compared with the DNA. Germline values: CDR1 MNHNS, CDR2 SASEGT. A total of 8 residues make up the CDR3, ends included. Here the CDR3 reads CASSTMGQ.

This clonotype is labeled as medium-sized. Here the CDR3 DNA reads TGTGCCAGCAGCCCATATCGGAGCGGGGGGCGTCAAGAGACCCAGTACTTC. This codes for CASSPYRSGGRQETQYF. This chain connects TRBV11-2 to TRBJ2-5; 9 bases fit TRBD2. With V trimmed by 5 bases and J by 2 bases, 12 bases remained unmatched. Germline CDR1 SGHAT, CDR2 FQNNGV. The CDR3 covers 17 residues.

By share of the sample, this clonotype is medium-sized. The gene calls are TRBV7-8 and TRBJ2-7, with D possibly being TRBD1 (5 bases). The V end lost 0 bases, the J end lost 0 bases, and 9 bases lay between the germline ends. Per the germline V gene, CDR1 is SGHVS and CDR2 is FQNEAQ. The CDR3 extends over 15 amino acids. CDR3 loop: CASSLAVDSSYEQYF. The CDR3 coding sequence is TGTGCCAGCAGCTTAGCGGTTGACAGCTCCTACGAGCAGTACTTC.

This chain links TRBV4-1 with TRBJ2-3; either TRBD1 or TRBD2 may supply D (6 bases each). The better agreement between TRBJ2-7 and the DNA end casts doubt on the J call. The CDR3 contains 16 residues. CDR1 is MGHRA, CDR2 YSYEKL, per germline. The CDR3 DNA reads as TGCGCCAGCAGCCAGGAAGGGACTGGGGGCCACTACGAGCAGTACTTC. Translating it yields CASSQEGTGGHYEQYF.

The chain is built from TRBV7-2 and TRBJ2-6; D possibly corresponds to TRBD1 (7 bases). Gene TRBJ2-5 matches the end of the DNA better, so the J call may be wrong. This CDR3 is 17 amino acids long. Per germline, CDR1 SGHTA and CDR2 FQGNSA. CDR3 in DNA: TGTGCCAGCAGCATAATCCAATACAGGGGCGGGGAAGAGACCCAGTACTTC. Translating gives CASSIIQYRGGEETQYF.

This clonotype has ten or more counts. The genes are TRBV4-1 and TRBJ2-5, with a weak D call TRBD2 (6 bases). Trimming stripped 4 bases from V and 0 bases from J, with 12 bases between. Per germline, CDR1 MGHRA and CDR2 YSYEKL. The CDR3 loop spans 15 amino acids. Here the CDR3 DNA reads TGCGCCAGCAGCCGACTAGAATGGGACCAAGAGACCCAGTACTTC. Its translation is CASSRLEWDQETQYF.

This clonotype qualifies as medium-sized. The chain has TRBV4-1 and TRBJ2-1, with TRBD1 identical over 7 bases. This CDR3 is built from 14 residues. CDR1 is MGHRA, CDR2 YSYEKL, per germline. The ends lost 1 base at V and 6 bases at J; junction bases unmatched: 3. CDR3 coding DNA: TGCGCCAGCAGCCAAGGACAGGGTGGCAATGAGCAGTTCTTC. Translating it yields CASSQGQGGNEQFF.

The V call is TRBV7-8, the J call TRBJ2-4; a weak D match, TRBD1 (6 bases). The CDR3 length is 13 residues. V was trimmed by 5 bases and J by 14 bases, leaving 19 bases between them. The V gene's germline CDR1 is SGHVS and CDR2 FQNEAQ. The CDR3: CASSSRTAPREYF. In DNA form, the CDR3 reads TGTGCCAGCAGCAGCAGGACAGCCCCCCGGGAGTACTTC.